This T cell receptor (beta chain) appears in the sequencing data of a study of T cells in localized non-small cell lung cancer. Points from the study as a whole: Heterogeneity stays possible, as sequencing covered only one tumor region. The appearance of a median approximately 61 of the top 100 tumor clones was seen in adjacent lung. Clonality of T cells reached its maximum in uninvolved adjacent lung, surpassing tumor.

A note on this clone: Its antigen remains unidentified.

This CDR3 is built from 14 residues. Germline V gene lookup returns CDR1 MDHEN and CDR2 SYDVKM. V was pared by 5 bases and J by 7 bases, with 15 bases between. Generated by immunoSEQ multiplex PCR, the TCRdb table keeps only in-frame clones and is missing some. This repertoire shows 59,000 or so clones, about nine tenths found once; its top ten account for about 20%. Sequencing used peripheral blood, obtained before any cancer treatment. This TCR derives from a man aged 40 to 70 with stage I lung adenocarcinoma. This rearrangement joins TRBV28 to TRBJ1-5; D is unclear. The CDR3 nucleotides are TGTGCCAGCAGTGCCCCGGCGGAAAACCAGCCCCAGCATTTT. Translation: CASSAPAENQPQHF. Combining the CDR3 with reference TRBV28 and TRBJ1-5 gives the whole variable domain DVKVTQSSRYLVKRTGEKVFLECVQDMDHENMFWYRQDPGLGLRLIYFSYDVKMKEKGDIPEGYSVSREKKERFSLILESASTNQTSMYLCASSAPAENQPQHFGDGTRLSIL.